The entry that follows covers one T cell receptor (beta chain) sequence. No antigen is known for it. No clone much larger than this one lies a single base away; base qualities are absent. At one collaborating source in Seattle, patients were enrolled during active infection and were followed longitudinally through the course of disease. Each collaborating institution followed its own protocols to collect whole blood in K2EDTA tubes. For TCRbeta analysis, collaborators shipped samples as frozen whole blood, isolated PBMCs, or DNA extracted from either of those sample types. This sample was included in a study of blood T cell repertoires in COVID-19 (TCRdb year 2020). At the level of the whole study: Collaborator samples came from the United States, Italy and Spain and covered acute and convalescent phases of COVID-19. The prospective study material was composed of cDNA or gDNA derived from T cells, B-cell-depleted T cells, or PBMCs. Subjects who had been exposed to COVID-19, were actively infected with it, or had recovered from it provided the deeply sampled blood TCRbeta repertoires that made up the dataset. The repertoires were released in a freely available public database intended as a resource for research on the immune response to SARS-CoV-2. The samples were drawn from two sources: the first 160 participants of the ongoing ImmuneRACE study, and 1,000 to 1,500 subjects contributed by 6 global collaborators. The sample metadata nearly always contained a de-identified subject ID, COVID-19 status, age in years and sex. Where available, HLA class I and class II types were obtained from metadata supplied by the sample provider rather than from assay-based typing. Broader findings and caveats from the paper: The quantity of clinical and demographic metadata differed by source and by participant and was supplied without curation.

The CDR3 has 13 amino acids, counting the end cysteine and phenylalanine. Left in the record is the CDR3 DNA by itself, 39 bases read in frame from the first base. The germline V gene provides CDR1 MRHNA and CDR2 SNTAGT. V gives up 5 bases and J gives up 8 bases, and the segment between their germline ends measures 15 bases. TCRbeta CDR3 regions were amplified from genomic DNA using the immunoSEQ Assay, a bias-controlled multiplex PCR. Regarding the original processing steps: The number of nucleated cells in each sample was estimated from the amplification of reference gene primers within the assay. To quantify the absolute abundance of each unique TCRbeta CDR3 rearrangement, sequence reads were collapsed and filtered. For each sample, productive Simpson clonality was calculated as the square root of Simpson's diversity index across productive rearrangements. The table comes from immuneACCESS by way of TCRdb, which keeps in-frame sequences with V and J called. Part of the clones is missing from these tables; in studies checked, under half for an unresolved V gene and the rest for unknown reasons. V, J and clone size reflect that table, while D and trimming were determined from the DNA. A total of roughly 440,000 clones appear in this sample, about 91% of them only once. The top ten hold roughly 12% of the sample.

The sequence is built from TRBV6-4 and TRBJ1-2; the D gene is possibly TRBD1, with 6 bases matching. The sequencing sample was made of peripheral blood. The source is a woman aged 50 to 65 with COVID-19, enrolled during active disease. The CDR3 region has the sequence CASSQAGAWGYTF. The nucleotide sequence is TGTGCCAGCAGTCAAGCGGGGGCCTGGGGCTACACCTTC.